This TCR beta chain was found in a study of radiotherapy plus CTLA-4 blockade in lung cancer. Overall study: Disease control was achieved by around 32% of patients, and objective responses by 15% to 20%. Study-level points and caveats: Interferon-beta, together with early blood T cell clone dynamics, reportedly best predicted response. Expansion of tumor-derived TCR clones was observed in blood after radiotherapy plus ipilimumab.

Repertoires were generated with immunoSEQ multiplex PCR, while TCRdb's copy carries only in-frame clones and drops some. The sample lists tens of thousands of clones; over 60% were seen once. Each patient with chemo-refractory metastatic non-small-cell lung cancer was treated with focal radiation plus CTLA-4 blockade using ipilimumab. Only a few counts were recorded for this clone. What it recognizes is unknown. This CDR3 contains 15 residues. From germline, CDR1 is MNHEY and CDR2 SVGAGI. Trimming took 6 bases from V and 7 from J, leaving 19 bases between them. This TCR was sampled from a human donor with non-small cell lung cancer whose response to radiotherapy plus ipilimumab could not be evaluated. This rearrangement joins TRBV6-5 to TRBJ1-5, with a tentative D call TRBD1 (6 bases). The sample in question was peripheral blood, obtained from a patient treated with radiotherapy plus ipilimumab. The CDR3 loop is CASSRTQGQRQPQHF. The CDR3 DNA is TGTGCCAGCAGCCGGACCCAGGGGCAGCGGCAGCCCCAGCATTTT.